The text below deals with one T cell receptor beta chain. Its matching antigen is unknown. The CDR3 extends over 11 amino acids. V dropped 8 bases and J dropped 7 bases, with 12 bases sitting between them. CDR1 MNHEY and CDR2 SVGAGI come from the germline V gene. Clones were sequenced by immunoSEQ multiplex PCR, and TCRdb holds only the in-frame ones, with some missing. The table has under 15,000 clones, roughly 94% seen once; the top ten hold less than 1.5%. The data derive from a study of regulatory and conventional T cells in RAG deficiency. Study results and caveats: Shannon entropy was markedly lower and Simpson indices higher in RAG-deficient patients than control T-cell subsets. In Omenn syndrome, Treg and Tconv repertoires overlapped >75%.

Regulatory T cells were sorted from blood as CD4+ CD25-high CD127-low cells. The sample also formed part of further work on regulatory T cells. That paper states: Primers: 52 TRBV forward and 13 TRBJ reverse.

Material: CD127- CD25+ CD4+ Tregs sorted from blood. The TCR was taken from a human donor in good health. J is TRBJ2-7 and V is TRBV6-5; D perhaps matches TRBD1 (6 bases). In DNA, the CDR3 is TGTGCCAGCTGGGGGCCGGGGGAGCAGTACTTC. Translation gives CASWGPGEQYF.